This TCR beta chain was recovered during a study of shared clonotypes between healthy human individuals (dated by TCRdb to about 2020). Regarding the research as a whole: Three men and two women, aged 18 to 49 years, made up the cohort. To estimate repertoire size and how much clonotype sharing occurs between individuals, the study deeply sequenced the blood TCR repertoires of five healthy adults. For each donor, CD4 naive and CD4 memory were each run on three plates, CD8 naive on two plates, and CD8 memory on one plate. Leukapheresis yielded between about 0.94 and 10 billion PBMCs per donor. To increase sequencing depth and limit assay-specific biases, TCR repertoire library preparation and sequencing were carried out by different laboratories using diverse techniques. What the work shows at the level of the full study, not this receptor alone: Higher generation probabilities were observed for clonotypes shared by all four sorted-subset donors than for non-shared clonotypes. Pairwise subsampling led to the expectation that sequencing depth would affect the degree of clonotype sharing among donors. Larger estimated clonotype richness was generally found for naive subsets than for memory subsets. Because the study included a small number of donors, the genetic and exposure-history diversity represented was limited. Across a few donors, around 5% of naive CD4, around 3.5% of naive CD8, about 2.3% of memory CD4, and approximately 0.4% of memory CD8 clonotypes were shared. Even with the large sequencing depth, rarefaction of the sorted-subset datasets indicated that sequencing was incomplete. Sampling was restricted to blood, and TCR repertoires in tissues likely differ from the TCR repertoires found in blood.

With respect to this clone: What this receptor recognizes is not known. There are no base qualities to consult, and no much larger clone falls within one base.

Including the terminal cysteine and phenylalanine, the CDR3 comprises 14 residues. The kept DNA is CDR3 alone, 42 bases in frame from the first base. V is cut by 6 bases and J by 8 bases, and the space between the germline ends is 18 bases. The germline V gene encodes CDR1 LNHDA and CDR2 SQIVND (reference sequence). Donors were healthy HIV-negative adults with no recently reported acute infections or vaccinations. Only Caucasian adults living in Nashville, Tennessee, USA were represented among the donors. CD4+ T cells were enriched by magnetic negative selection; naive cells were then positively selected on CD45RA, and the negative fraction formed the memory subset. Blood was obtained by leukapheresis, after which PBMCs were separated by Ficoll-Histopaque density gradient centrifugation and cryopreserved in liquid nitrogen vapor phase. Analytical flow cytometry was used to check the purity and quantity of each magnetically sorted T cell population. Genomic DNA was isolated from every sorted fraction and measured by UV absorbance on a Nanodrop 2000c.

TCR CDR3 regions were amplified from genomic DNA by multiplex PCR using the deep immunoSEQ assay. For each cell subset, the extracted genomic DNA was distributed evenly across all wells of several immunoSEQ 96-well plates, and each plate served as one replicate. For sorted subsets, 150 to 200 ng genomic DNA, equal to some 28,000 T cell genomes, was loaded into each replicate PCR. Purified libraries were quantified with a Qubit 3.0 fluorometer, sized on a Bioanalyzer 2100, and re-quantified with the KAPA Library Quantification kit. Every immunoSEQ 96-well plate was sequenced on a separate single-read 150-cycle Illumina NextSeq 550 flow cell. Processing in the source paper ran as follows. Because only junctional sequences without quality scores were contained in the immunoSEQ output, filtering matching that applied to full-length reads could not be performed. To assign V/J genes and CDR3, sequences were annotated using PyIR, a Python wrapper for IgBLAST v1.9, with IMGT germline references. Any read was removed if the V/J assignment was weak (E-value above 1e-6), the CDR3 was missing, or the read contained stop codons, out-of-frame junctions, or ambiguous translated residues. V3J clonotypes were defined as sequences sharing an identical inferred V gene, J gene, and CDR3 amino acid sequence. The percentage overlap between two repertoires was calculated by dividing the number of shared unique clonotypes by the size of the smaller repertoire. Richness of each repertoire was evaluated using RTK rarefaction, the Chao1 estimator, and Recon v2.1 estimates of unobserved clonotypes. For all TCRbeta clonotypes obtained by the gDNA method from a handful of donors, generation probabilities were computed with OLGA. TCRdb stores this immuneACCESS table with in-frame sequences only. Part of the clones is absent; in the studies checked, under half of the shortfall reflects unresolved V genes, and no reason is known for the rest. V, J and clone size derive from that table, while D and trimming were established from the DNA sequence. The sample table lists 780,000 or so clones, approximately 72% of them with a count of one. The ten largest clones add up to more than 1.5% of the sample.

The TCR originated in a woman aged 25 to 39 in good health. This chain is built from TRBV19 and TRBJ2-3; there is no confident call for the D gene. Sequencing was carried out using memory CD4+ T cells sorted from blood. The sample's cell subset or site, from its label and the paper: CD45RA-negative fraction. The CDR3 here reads CASRKDPSAGTQYF. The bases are TGTGCCAGTAGAAAGGATCCCTCCGCTGGTACGCAGTATTTT.